This T cell receptor (beta chain) was observed in a study of blood T cell repertoires in COVID-19 (dated by TCRdb to 2019 to 2021). In the study overall: Samples from collaborators originated in the United States, Italy and Spain and spanned both the acute and convalescent phases of COVID-19. The repertoires were released in a freely available public database intended as a resource for research on the immune response to SARS-CoV-2. The sample metadata nearly always contained a de-identified subject ID, COVID-19 status, age in years and sex. The prospective study material was composed of cDNA or gDNA derived from T cells, B-cell-depleted T cells, or PBMCs. The samples were drawn from the first 160 participants of the ongoing ImmuneRACE study and from 1,254 subjects provided by 6 global collaborators. Where available, HLA class I and class II types were obtained from metadata supplied by the sample provider rather than from assay-based typing. The dataset comprised deeply sampled blood TCRbeta repertoires from subjects exposed to, actively infected with, or recovered from COVID-19. Overall study results and their limits: The amount of clinical and demographic metadata varied by source and participant and was provided uncurated.

V and J are truncated by 5 bases and 4 bases respectively, leaving an intervening sequence of 16 bases. Spanning cysteine to phenylalanine, the CDR3 consists of 15 amino acids. Only the CDR3 DNA is retained, 45 bases long and in frame from the first base. The germline V gene supplies CDR1 MNHEY and CDR2 SVGAGI. TCRbeta CDR3 regions were amplified from genomic DNA using the immunoSEQ Assay, a bias-controlled multiplex PCR. Concerning the study's data processing: The number of nucleated cells in each sample was estimated from the amplification of reference gene primers within the assay. Sequence reads were collapsed and filtered to measure the absolute abundance of every unique TCRbeta CDR3 rearrangement. For each sample, productive Simpson clonality was calculated as the square root of Simpson's diversity index over productive rearrangements. Drawn from immuneACCESS, this table holds only the in-frame rearrangements with V and J called that TCRdb kept. Clones are partly lost; checked studies trace under half to an unresolved V gene and leave the rest unexplained. From that table come the V and J calls and clone size; the DNA was used to work out D and trimming. For this sample there are some 65,000 clones; about 86% appear just once. The ten largest clones represent approximately 15% of the sample.

To note about this clone: Which antigen it targets is not known. Base qualities are missing; no much larger clone stands one base away.

At one collaborating source in Seattle, patients were enrolled during active infection and were followed longitudinally through the course of disease. Collaborating institutions collected whole blood in K2EDTA tubes following their own protocols. For TCRbeta analysis, collaborators shipped samples in one of three forms: frozen whole blood, isolated PBMCs, or DNA extracted from either of those sample types. This receptor was identified in a man aged 35 to 55 with COVID-19, enrolled during active disease. The specimen was peripheral blood. The sequence links TRBV6-5 to TRBJ2-3, and TRBD2 may be the D gene, going by 5 matching bases. The CDR3 sequence is CASSPGIVFPDTQYF. The bases read TGTGCCAGCAGTCCCGGGATCGTCTTCCCAGATACGCAGTATTTT.